Here is one TCR beta chain with its context. This CDR3 comprises 16 residues. The germline V and J ends were trimmed by 2 bases and 0 bases, with 12 bases remaining between them. CDR1 is MNHEY and CDR2 is SMNVEV in the germline V gene (reference sequence). This record comes from a study of blood T cell repertoires in COVID-19. The wider study: Acute-phase and convalescent COVID-19 samples originated in the United States, Italy and Spain. PBMCs, B-cell-depleted T cells, or T cells were the source of the cDNA or gDNA that made up the material.

How the authors handled the data: Estimated nucleated cell counts came from reference gene primer amplification. Libraries were prepared by immunoSEQ multiplex PCR; TCRdb keeps only in-frame clonotypes and omits some of them. V, J and clone size are taken as reported in that table, and D and trimming were inferred from the DNA itself. The sample holds some 530,000 clones, 80% to 90% seen once. The sequenced material came from peripheral blood. The clonotype comes from a human donor in a cohort sampled during active COVID-19. The chain recombines TRBV27 with TRBJ2-3; tentatively, D is TRBD1 (6 bases). As DNA, the CDR3 is TGTGCCAGCAGTTTAGACAGGCCTTCTAGCACAGATACGCAGTATTTT. It yields the protein CASSLDRPSSTDTQYF.